The present T cell receptor beta chain was sequenced within a study of glioma-infiltrating T cells after dendritic cell vaccination. Time point defined: after dendritic cell vaccination, including at tumor progression/relapse. This CDR3 spans 14 amino acids. Sequenced by immunoSEQ multiplex PCR; TCRdb stores in-frame clones only, minus some. The table records more than 75,000 clones, about four fifths of them present only once. This specimen consisted of blood, obtained after dendritic cell vaccination. The chain carries TRBV21-1 and TRBJ2-1; the table's D call, TRBD1, has no DNA check behind it. TRBV21-1 constitutes a pseudogene. This clonotype was obtained from a human donor with glioblastoma. The CDR3 reads CARLTGGRANEQFF. The CDR3 nucleotides read TGTGCCAGATTAACAGGGGGCCGGGCCAATGAGCAGTTCTTC.